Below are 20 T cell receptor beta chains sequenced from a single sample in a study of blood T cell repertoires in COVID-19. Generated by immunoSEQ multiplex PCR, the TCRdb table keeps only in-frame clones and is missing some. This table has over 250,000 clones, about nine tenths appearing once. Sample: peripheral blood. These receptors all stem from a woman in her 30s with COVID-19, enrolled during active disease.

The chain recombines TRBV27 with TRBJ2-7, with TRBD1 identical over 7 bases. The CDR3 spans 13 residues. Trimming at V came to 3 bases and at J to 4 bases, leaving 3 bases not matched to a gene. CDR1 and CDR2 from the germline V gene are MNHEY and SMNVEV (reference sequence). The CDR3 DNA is TGTGCCAGCAGTTTCGGGACAGATTACGAGCAGTACTTC. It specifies CASSFGTDYEQYF.

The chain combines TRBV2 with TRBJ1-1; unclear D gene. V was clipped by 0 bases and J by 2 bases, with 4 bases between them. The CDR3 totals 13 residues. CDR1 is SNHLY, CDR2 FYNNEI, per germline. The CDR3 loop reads CASSEARNTEAFF. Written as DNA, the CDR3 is TGTGCCAGCAGTGAAGCGCGCAACACTGAAGCTTTCTTT. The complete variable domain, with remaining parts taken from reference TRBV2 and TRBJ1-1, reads EPEVTQTPSHQVTQMGQEVILRCVPISNHLYFYWYRQILGQKVEFLVSFYNNEISEKSEIFDDQFSVERPDGSNFTLKIRSTKLEDSAMYFCASSEARNTEAFFGQGTRLTVV.

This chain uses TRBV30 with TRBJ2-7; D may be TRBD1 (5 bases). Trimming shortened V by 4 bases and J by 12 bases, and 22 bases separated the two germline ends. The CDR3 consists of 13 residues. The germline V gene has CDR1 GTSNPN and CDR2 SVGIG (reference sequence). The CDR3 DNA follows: TGTGCCTGGAAGGCCGACAGCCAGACCCCAAGGTACTTC. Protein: CAWKADSQTPRYF.

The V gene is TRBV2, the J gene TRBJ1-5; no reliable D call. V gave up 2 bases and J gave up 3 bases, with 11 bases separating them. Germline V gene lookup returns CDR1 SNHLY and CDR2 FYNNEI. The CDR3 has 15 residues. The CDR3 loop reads CASSETNRINQPQHF. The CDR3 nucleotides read TGTGCCAGCAGTGAAACAAACAGAATCAATCAGCCCCAGCATTTT.

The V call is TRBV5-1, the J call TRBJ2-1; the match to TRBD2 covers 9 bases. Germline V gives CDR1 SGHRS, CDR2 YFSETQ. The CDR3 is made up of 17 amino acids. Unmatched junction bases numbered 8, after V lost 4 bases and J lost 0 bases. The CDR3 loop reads CASSPRLAESSYNEQFF. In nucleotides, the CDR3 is TGCGCCAGCAGCCCCCGACTAGCGGAGAGCTCCTACAATGAGCAGTTCTTC.

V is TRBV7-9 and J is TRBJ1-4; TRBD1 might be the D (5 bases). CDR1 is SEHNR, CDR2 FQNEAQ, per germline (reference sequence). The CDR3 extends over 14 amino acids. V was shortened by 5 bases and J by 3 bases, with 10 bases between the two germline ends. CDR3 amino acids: CASSPGRANEKLFF. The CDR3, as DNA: TGTGCCAGCAGCCCGGGCAGGGCTAATGAAAAACTGTTTTTT.

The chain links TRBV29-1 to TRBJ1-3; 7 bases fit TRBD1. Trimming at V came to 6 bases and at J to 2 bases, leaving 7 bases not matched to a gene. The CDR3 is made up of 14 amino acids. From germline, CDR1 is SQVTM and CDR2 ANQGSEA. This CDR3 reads CSVKGTGAGNTIYF. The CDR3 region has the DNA TGCAGCGTGAAGGGCACAGGGGCTGGAAACACCATATATTTT.

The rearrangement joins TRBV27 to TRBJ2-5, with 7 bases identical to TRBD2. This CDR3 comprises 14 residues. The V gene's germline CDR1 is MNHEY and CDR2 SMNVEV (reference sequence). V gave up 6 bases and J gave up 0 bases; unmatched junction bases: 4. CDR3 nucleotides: TGTGCCAGCAGCGCGGGGGACCACCAAGAGACCCAGTACTTC. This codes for CASSAGDHQETQYF.

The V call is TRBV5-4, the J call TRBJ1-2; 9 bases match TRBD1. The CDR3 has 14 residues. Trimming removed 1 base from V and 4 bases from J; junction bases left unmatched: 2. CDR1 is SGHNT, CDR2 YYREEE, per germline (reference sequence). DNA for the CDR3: TGTGCCAGCAGCTTGAACAGGGGGCCCTATGGCTACACCTTC. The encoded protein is CASSLNRGPYGYTF.

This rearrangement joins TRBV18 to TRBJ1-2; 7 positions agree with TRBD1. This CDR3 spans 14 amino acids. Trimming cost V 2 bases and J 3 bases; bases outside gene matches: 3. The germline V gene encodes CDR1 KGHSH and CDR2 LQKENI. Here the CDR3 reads CASSPSTGDYGYTF. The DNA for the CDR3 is TGTGCCAGCTCACCATCCACAGGGGACTATGGCTACACCTTC.

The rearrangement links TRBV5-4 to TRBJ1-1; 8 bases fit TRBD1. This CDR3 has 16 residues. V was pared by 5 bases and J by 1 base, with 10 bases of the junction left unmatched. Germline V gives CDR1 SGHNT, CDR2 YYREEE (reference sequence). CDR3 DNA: TGTGCCAGCAGTCTTGGACAGGGAAGGGGGAACACTGAAGCTTTCTTT. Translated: CASSLGQGRGNTEAFF.

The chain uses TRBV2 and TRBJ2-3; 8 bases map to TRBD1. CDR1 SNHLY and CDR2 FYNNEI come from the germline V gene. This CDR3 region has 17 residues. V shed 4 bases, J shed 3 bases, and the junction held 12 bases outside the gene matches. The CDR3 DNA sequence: TGTGCCAGCAGTGGTCCCCCTCAGGGGGCGCGAACAGATACGCAGTATTTT. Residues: CASSGPPQGARTDTQYF.

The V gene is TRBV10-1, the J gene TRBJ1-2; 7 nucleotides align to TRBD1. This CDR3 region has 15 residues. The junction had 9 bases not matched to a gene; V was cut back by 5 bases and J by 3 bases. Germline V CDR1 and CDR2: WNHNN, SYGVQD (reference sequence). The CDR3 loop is CASSYTSTGDYGYTF. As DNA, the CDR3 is TGCGCCAGCAGTTACACCTCAACAGGGGACTATGGCTACACCTTC.

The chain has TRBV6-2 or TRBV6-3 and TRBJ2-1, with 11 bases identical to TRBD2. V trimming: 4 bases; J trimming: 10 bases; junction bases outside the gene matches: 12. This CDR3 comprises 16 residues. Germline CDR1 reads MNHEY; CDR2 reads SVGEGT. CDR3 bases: TGTGCCAGCAGTTCCCTCGGGACTAGCGGAGACCGAGAGCAGTTCTTC. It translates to CASSSLGTSGDREQFF.

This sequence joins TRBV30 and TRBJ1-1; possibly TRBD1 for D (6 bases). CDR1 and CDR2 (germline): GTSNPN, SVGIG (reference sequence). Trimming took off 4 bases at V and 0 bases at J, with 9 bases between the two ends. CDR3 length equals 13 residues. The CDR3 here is CAWNTGLNTEAFF. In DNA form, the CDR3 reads TGTGCCTGGAACACAGGGCTGAACACTGAAGCTTTCTTT.

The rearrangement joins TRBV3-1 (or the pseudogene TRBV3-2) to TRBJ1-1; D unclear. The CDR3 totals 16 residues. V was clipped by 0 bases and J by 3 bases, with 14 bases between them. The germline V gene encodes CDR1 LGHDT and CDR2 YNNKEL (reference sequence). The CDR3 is CASSQESEVWDTEAFF. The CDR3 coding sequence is TGTGCCAGCAGCCAAGAGAGTGAGGTTTGGGACACTGAAGCTTTCTTT.

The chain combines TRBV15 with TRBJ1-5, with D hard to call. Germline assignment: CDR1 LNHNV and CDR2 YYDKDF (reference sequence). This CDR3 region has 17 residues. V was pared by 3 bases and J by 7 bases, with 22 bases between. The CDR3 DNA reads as TGTGCCACCAGCAGTGCCTTTGGGCCAGCGAGCGGACAGCCCCAGCATTTT. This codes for CATSSAFGPASGQPQHF.

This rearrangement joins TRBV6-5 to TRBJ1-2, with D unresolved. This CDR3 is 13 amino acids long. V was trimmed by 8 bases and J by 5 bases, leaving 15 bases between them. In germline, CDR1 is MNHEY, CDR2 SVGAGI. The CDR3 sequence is CASLPGGWYGYTF. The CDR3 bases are TGTGCCAGCCTTCCCGGAGGTTGGTATGGCTACACCTTC.

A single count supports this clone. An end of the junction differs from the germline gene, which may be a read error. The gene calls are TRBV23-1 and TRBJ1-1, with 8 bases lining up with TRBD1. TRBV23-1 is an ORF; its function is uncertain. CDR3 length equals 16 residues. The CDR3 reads CASSRGHRGTSRGSLF. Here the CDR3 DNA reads TGCGCCAGCAGTCGAGGGCACAGGGGGACAAGCCGCGGGAGCCTCTTT.

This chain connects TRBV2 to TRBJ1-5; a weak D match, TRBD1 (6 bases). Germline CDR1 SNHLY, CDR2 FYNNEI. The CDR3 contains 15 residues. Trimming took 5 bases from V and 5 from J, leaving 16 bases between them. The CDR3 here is CASSRGGVRDQPQHF. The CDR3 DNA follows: TGTGCCAGCAGTAGGGGGGGGGTGAGAGATCAGCCCCAGCATTTT.